This TCR beta chain appears in the sequencing data of a study of blood T cells in healthy people across ages. Study-wide results and limits: Per million T cells, TCR beta diversity dropped roughly linearly as age increased.

V trimming: 5 bases; J trimming: 1 base; junction bases outside the gene matches: 4. Germline CDR1 reads MDHEN; CDR2 reads SYDVKM. The CDR3 has 15 residues. Concerning this clonotype: The antigen is undetermined.

Through a sample-barcoded 5' primer and a J-beta primer mix, a second PCR was run for 7 to 11 cycles. TCRdb re-derived calls from the 5' RACE reads in MiXCR, one entry per CDR3 protein. Seen here are over a million distinct CDR3 sequences, around 45% observed once, and the top ten hold approximately 19%. Material: blood. The sequence derives from a woman aged 60-75 years in good health. The chain recombines TRBV28 with TRBJ2-7; 11 positions match TRBD2. The CDR3 sequence is CASSTRTSGSYEQYF. The CDR3 DNA reads TGTGCCAGCAGTACAAGGACTAGCGGGTCCTACGAGCAGTACTTC.